This T cell receptor beta chain was captured in a study of T cell responses to AZD1222 COVID-19 vaccine. Overall study findings and caveats: Females outnumbered males among donors, who were mostly white British; clonal diversity was possibly underestimated. Spike regions recognized by vaccine-associated CD4 TCRs spanned the protein, led by 160-218 and 743-854. Nearly half of spike-specific TCRs reportedly go after variant regions that carry no mutations.

The CDR3 has 16 amino acids. CDR1 and CDR2 from the germline V gene are MNHNY and SVGAGI (reference sequence). J was trimmed by 7 bases and V by 2 bases; bases with no gene match: 7. The data were produced by immunoSEQ multiplex PCR, yet TCRdb's version contains in-frame clones alone and is incomplete. Seen here are 250,000 to 300,000 clones, 94% observed once, and the top ten hold 0.55%. The count of this clone is one. As yet, its antigen is unknown. This chain uses TRBV6-6 with TRBJ2-2, with 10 bases matching TRBD1. This clonotype was obtained from an adult who received the AZD1222 COVID-19 vaccine. This specimen consisted of peripheral blood, obtained 28 days after the second AZD1222 dose. The CDR3 region is CASSYPPGTGVGELFF. As DNA, the CDR3 is TGTGCCAGCAGTTACCCGCCCGGGACAGGGGTCGGGGAGCTGTTTTTT.